These 18 T cell receptor beta chains originate from one sample sequenced in a study of blood T cell repertoires in COVID-19. Produced via immunoSEQ multiplex PCR; TCRdb's table is partial and in-frame only. The sample lists around 90,000 clones, around four fifths occurring once. The sequenced material came from peripheral blood. The receptors derive from a woman in her seventies with active or convalescent COVID-19.

The chain combines TRBV11-2 with TRBJ2-3; D possibly corresponds to TRBD1 (6 bases). V lost 1 base and J lost 4, with 12 bases in between. This CDR3 has 15 residues. CDR1 is SGHAT, CDR2 FQNNGV, per germline. CDR3 nucleotides: TGTGCCAGCAGCTTAGGGGGCAGGGGACCAGATACGCAGTATTTT. Its translation: CASSLGGRGPDTQYF.

The genes are TRBV3-1 (or the pseudogene TRBV3-2) and TRBJ1-5; a weak D match, TRBD1 (6 bases). The CDR3 length is 15 residues. V dropped 0 bases and J dropped 6 bases, with 12 bases sitting between them. Germline CDR1 and CDR2: LGHDT and YNNKEL (reference sequence). CDR3 nucleotide sequence: TGTGCCAGCAGCCAAGATCTCAGGGGAACTCAGCCCCAGCATTTT. Its translation is CASSQDLRGTQPQHF.

J is TRBJ2-2 and V is TRBV2; the D gene is possibly TRBD1 (5 bases). Deletions cut 5 bases from V and 8 bases from J, with 18 bases between. CDR3 length equals 15 residues. Germline CDR1 is SNHLY and CDR2 is FYNNEI. DNA for the CDR3: TGTGCCAGCAGTCTATCGTGGACCCCAGGGGGGGAGCTGTTTTTT. Its translation is CASSLSWTPGGELFF.

The V gene is TRBV7-2, the J gene TRBJ2-5, with 10 bases aligning to TRBD1. CDR3 length equals 15 residues. V trimming: 6 bases; J trimming: 6 bases; junction bases outside the gene matches: 10. Per germline, CDR1 SGHTA and CDR2 FQGNSA. The CDR3 region is CASSQLPGQGKTQYF. The CDR3 DNA follows: TGTGCCAGCAGTCAACTCCCGGGACAGGGGAAGACCCAGTACTTC.

The chain is built from TRBV18 and TRBJ2-1, with TRBD2 matching 9 bases. CDR3 length equals 16 residues. Germline-derived CDR1 and CDR2 are KGHSH and LQKENI. Trimming took 2 bases from V and 4 from J; bases not matched to a gene: 6. CDR3 protein: CASSPSAGGTYNEQFF. CDR3 bases: TGTGCCAGCTCACCATCGGCGGGGGGGACATACAATGAGCAGTTCTTC.

This chain links TRBV7-9 with TRBJ1-1; the D gene is possibly TRBD1 (6 bases). Trimming pared 0 bases from V and 0 bases from J, leaving 8 bases between. Per the germline V gene, CDR1 is SEHNR and CDR2 is FQNEAQ (reference sequence). The CDR3 has 15 amino acids. The CDR3 spells CASSLARGMNTEAFF. In DNA form, the CDR3 reads TGTGCCAGCAGCTTAGCGAGGGGGATGAACACTGAAGCTTTCTTT.

The V gene is TRBV18, the J gene TRBJ2-5, with D perhaps TRBD1 (8 bases). V was cut by 6 bases and J by 7 bases, with 24 bases left in between. The CDR3 is made up of 16 amino acids. The V gene's germline CDR1 is KGHSH and CDR2 LQKENI. CDR3 amino acids: CASSTGGTGRMGTQYF. Here the CDR3 DNA reads TGTGCCAGCTCCACCGGGGGGACAGGCCGGATGGGGACCCAGTACTTC.

This chain joins TRBV21-1 and TRBJ1-6; the listed D gene, TRBD1, was not tested against the DNA. TRBV21-1 is an annotated pseudogene. The length of the CDR3 is 17 residues. CDR3 DNA sequence: TGTGCCAGCAGCAAAATGTCCCCCGGGACAGATAATTCACCCCTCCACTTT. Amino acid sequence: CASSKMSPGTDNSPLHF.

The chain carries TRBV5-5 and TRBJ2-6, with TRBD1 as a possible D gene (6 bases). This CDR3 has 17 residues. The ends were cut back, 7 bases at V and 1 base at J, with 18 bases in the middle. CDR1 SGHKS and CDR2 YYEKEE come from the germline V gene (reference sequence). CDR3 sequence reads: CASGNRAPGSGANVLTF. DNA of the CDR3: TGTGCCAGCGGGAACAGGGCTCCGGGGTCTGGGGCCAACGTCCTGACTTTC.

This chain links TRBV18 with TRBJ2-7; no clear D. The V end lost 3 bases, the J end lost 9 bases, and 15 bases lay between the germline ends. This CDR3 region has 13 residues. In germline, CDR1 is KGHSH, CDR2 LQKENI. The CDR3 reads CASSPPQPRGQYF. In DNA form, the CDR3 reads TGTGCCAGCTCACCTCCTCAACCAAGAGGGCAGTACTTC.

The J gene is TRBJ2-3, the V gene TRBV11-3, with TRBD2 identical over 7 bases. Germline-derived CDR1 and CDR2 are SGHNT and YENEEA. The CDR3 has 15 amino acids. V trimming: 1 base; J trimming: 5 bases; junction bases outside the gene matches: 6. The CDR3 is CASSLGGREVDTQYF. The CDR3 region has the DNA TGTGCCAGCAGCTTAGGCGGTCGGGAGGTAGATACGCAGTATTTT.

This rearrangement joins TRBV19 to TRBJ2-4; the D gene is possibly TRBD2 (5 bases). Germline lookup yields CDR1 LNHDA and CDR2 SQIVND (reference sequence). This CDR3 region has 17 residues. The V end lost 6 bases, the J end lost 3 bases, and 21 bases lay between the germline ends. The CDR3 DNA reads TGTGCCAGTAGCTCCATTACGGGCGGGTGGGACAAAAACATTCAGTACTTC. Protein: CASSSITGGWDKNIQYF.

This clone was counted a few times. The chain joins TRBV6-5 to TRBJ1-3, with a possible D match to TRBD1 (6 bases). V lost 6 bases and J 16 bases, leaving 22 bases between the germline ends. This CDR3 contains 13 residues. CDR1 is MNHEY and CDR2 is SVGAGI in the germline V gene. CDR3 nucleotides: TGTGCCAGCAGACAAACAGGGCAAGGCCGCCCTTATTTT. Translated: CASRQTGQGRPYF.

The genes are TRBV21-1 and TRBJ2-7; the table's D call TRBD2 went unverified against the DNA. TRBV21-1 is a known pseudogene. The CDR3 sequence is 16 residues long. DNA for the CDR3: TGTGCCAGCAGAACAAGCGGCGGGCTGCTCTCCTACGAGCAGTACTTC. Residues: CASRTSGGLLSYEQYF.

The CDR3 bases are TGTGCCAGCAGTTTGGCAACAGGGATGGGCAATCAGCCCCAGCATTTT. It is translated as CASSLATGMGNQPQHF. V gene TRBV28 combines with J gene TRBJ1-5, with a tentative D call TRBD1 (6 bases). The CDR3 length is 16 residues. CDR1 is MDHEN and CDR2 is SYDVKM in the germline V gene. Trimming took 3 bases from V and 2 from J, leaving 14 bases between them.

The chain recombines TRBV6-6 with TRBJ1-4, with TRBD1 identical over 7 bases. The V segment lost 5 bases and the J segment 8 bases; nucleotides outside the gene matches: 11. The CDR3 spans 15 residues. Germline V gene lookup returns CDR1 MNHNY and CDR2 SVGAGI (reference sequence). As DNA, the CDR3 is TGTGCCAGCAGTCGGGAGACAGGGATAGGCGAAAAACTGTTTTTT. It is translated as CASSRETGIGEKLFF.

This clone was counted a single time. The chain is built from TRBV5-1 and TRBJ2-5; 7 nucleotides match TRBD1. Losses at the gene ends were 6 bases for V and 2 bases for J; bases not matched to a gene: 13. Germline V lookup: CDR1 SGHRS, CDR2 YFSETQ. This CDR3 is 16 amino acids long. The chain's CDR3 is CASTVGVGTAQETQYF. The CDR3 DNA reads TGCGCCAGCACCGTAGGGGTCGGGACAGCGCAAGAGACCCAGTACTTC.

V is TRBV11-2 and J is TRBJ1-2, with 8 bases identical to TRBD1. The CDR3 is 16 residues long. V lost 3 bases and J lost 3; bases outside the gene matches: 9. CDR1 and CDR2 from the germline V gene are SGHAT and FQNNGV. Written as DNA, the CDR3 is TGTGCCAGCAGCTTCCTGACAGGGGTTTATGACTATGGCTACACCTTC. Its protein product is CASSFLTGVYDYGYTF.